Listed below are T cell receptor beta chains from one sample, sequenced in a study of chemoradiotherapy in HPV16-positive cancers. Repertoires were generated with immunoSEQ multiplex PCR, while TCRdb's copy carries only in-frame clones and drops some. The data show 15,000 or so clones, 79% seen once. The material was obtained from a patient who underwent chemoradiotherapy. These receptor sequences come from a human donor with HPV-associated anogenital cancer. The CDR3 runs from the conserved cysteine through the conserved F or W. Each record gives: clone size, V gene, J gene, D gene, CDR3 DNA, CDR3 protein. A D gene is named only where the DNA matches it firmly. Some rows have no size entry. The others give once, few or many, or a class for an expanded clone.

>-|TRBV7-7|TRBJ2-5|-
TGTGCTAGCAGCTTAGTTCCATGGGTGACCCAGTACTTC
CASSLVPWVTQYF
>-|TRBV30|TRBJ2-7|-
TGTGCCTGGAGTCTTGAAATACTCTACGAGCAGTACTTC
CAWSLEILYEQYF
>-|TRBV27|TRBJ1-4|-
TGTGCCAGCAGTTTATCAAGGGGGAATGAAAAACTGTTTTTT
CASSLSRGNEKLFF
>-|TRBV30|TRBJ1-2|TRBD1
TGTGCCTGGAGTCAGGGGGCGCTATCCTATGGCTACACCTTC
CAWSQGALSYGYTF
>-|TRBV9|TRBJ1-6|-
TGTGCCAGCAGCGTAGCAGGGGTGGGTAATTCACCCCTCCACTTT
CASSVAGVGNSPLHF
>-|TRBV29-1|TRBJ2-7|-
TGCAGCGCTTTAAGCTCGGGACACAGCTACGAGCAGTACTTC
CSALSSGHSYEQYF
>-|TRBV19|TRBJ1-1|-
TGTGCCAGTAGTGCTGACAGAGGAAAGAGCACTGAAGCTTTCTTT
CASSADRGKSTEAFF
>-|TRBV28|TRBJ1-2|-
TGTGCCAGCAGTTTAAGCAACGGCGGCTACACCTTC
CASSLSNGGYTF
>-|TRBV7-8|TRBJ2-3|-
TGTGCCAGCAGCTTCGCCCCTCAGGGACCTAGGACAGATACGCAGTATTTT
CASSFAPQGPRTDTQYF
>-|TRBV7-2|TRBJ1-2|TRBD1
TGTGCCAGCAGCCCAACTCGGGACAGGGGGCATGGCTACACCTTC
CASSPTRDRGHGYTF
>-|TRBV28|TRBJ1-1|-
TGTGCCAGCAGTGCTACTCTGGGGGCCCTGAACACTGAAGCTTTCTTT
CASSATLGALNTEAFF
>-|TRBV19|TRBJ1-1|-
TGTGCCAGTAGTGTCGACGTGGGCACTGAAGCTTTCTTT
CASSVDVGTEAFF
>once|TRBV7-8|TRBJ2-5|TRBD1
TGTGCCAGCAGCGGCTGGGACAGGGGGCAGAGGAGCCAAGAGACCCAGTACTTC
CASSGWDRGQRSQETQYF
>-|TRBV7-8|TRBJ2-3|-
TGTGCCAGCAGGAGGGGTGCTAGCACAGATACGCAGTATTTT
CASRRGASTDTQYF
>-|TRBV5-1|TRBJ2-1|-
TGCGCCAGCAGCTTGGGTCTTGCGGGGAAGGAGCAGTTCTTC
CASSLGLAGKEQFF
>-|TRBV18|TRBJ1-4|-
TGTGCCAGCTCACCGTGGGCGCAGGGGACAACTAATGAAAAACTGTTTTTT
CASSPWAQGTTNEKLFF
>-|TRBV18|TRBJ1-3|-
TGTGCCAGCTCACTGACAGGTACTGGAAACACCATATATTTT
CASSLTGTGNTIYF